This T cell receptor beta chain came from a study of PD-1 blockade in classical Hodgkin lymphoma. Profiled with immunoSEQ multiplex PCR; TCRdb holds only in-frame clones, not every one. The profile shows 7,000 to 8,500 clones, 78% of them singletons. This clone was seen a single time. Compared with germline, one end of the junction differs, possibly owing to a read error. The time point denotes: newly diagnosed, previously untreated cHL patient sample. Germline-derived CDR1 and CDR2 are MDHEN and SYDVKM. This CDR3 spans 12 amino acids. The material sequenced was peripheral blood mononuclear cells (PBMCs). The sequence was collected from a human donor with classical Hodgkin lymphoma. This chain joins TRBV28 and TRBJ1-1, with 7 bases fitting TRBD1. The DNA for the CDR3 is TGTGCCAGCAGTTTATCGAGAGGGGGCGCGGGATTT. Translation gives CASSLSRGGAGF.